The clone carrying this TCR beta chain has ten or more counts. What it binds is not known. MiXCR, run by TCRdb on the PCR reads, gives a single entry per CDR3 protein. The sample includes hundreds of thousands of distinct CDR3 sequences, over 20% of them seen just once. This sample is part of a study of molecular identifiers for immune sequencing clone quantification. Study-wide results and limits: Whereas naive cells kept under 1% of molecules in clones above 20 RNA copies, such clones held over 98% in effectors.

Naive CD8 T cells were FACS-sorted by CD8+CD4-CCR7+CD45RA+ markers. Per the germline V gene, CDR1 is PRHDT and CDR2 is FYEKMQ (reference sequence). V trimming: 2 bases; J trimming: 4 bases; junction bases outside the gene matches: 5. The CDR3 has 15 amino acids. The source is a human donor in good health. Some libraries in this study had Jurkat cell RNA spiked in. V gene TRBV13 combines with J gene TRBJ2-7; 10 bases line up with TRBD2. Sample: naive CD8+ T cells from blood, with Jurkat cell RNA spiked in. The sample's subset: FACS-sorted CD8+CD4-CCR7+CD45RA+ naive T cells. The CDR3: CASSLRLAGDYEQYF. The CDR3 DNA is TGTGCCAGCAGCTTAAGGCTAGCGGGAGATTACGAGCAGTACTTC.